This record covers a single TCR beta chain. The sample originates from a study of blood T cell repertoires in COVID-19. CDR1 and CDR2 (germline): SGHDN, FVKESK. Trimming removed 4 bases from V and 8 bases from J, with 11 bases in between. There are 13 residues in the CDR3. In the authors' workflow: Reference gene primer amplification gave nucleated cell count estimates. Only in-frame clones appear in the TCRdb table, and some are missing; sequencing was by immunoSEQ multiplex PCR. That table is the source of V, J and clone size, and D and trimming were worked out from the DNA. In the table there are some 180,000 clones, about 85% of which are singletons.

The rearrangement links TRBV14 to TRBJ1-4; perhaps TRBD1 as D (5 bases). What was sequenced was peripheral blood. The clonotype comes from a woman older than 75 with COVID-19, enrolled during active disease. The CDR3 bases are TGTGCCAGCAGCCCCAGGGTACGGGAAAAACTGTTTTTT. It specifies CASSPRVREKLFF.